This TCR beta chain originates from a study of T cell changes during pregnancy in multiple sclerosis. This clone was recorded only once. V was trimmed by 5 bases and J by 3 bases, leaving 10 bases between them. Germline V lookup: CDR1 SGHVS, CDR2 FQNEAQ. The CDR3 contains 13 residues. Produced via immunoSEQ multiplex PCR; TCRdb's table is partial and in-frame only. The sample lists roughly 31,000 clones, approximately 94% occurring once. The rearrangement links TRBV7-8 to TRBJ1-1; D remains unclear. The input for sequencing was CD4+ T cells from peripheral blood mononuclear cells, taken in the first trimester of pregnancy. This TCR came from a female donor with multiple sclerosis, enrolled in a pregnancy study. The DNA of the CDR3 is TGTGCCAGCAGCACCGAGAAATACACTGAAGCTTTCTTT. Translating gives CASSTEKYTEAFF.